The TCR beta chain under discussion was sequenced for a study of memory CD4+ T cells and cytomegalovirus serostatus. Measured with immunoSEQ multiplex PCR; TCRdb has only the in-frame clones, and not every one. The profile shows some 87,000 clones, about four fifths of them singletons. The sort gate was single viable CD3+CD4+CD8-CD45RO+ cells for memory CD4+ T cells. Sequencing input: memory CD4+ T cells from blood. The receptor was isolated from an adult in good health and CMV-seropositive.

CDR3 in amino acids: CASSRDRGEKLFF. The CDR3 bases are TGTGCCAGCAGTAGGGACAGGGGTGAAAAACTGTTTTTT. This rearrangement joins TRBV2 to TRBJ1-4; 10 bases align to TRBD1. Germline V gene data show CDR1 as SNHLY and CDR2 as FYNNEI. The J segment lost 7 bases and the V segment lost 5 bases, leaving 1 base of the junction unmatched. The CDR3 totals 13 residues.